This T cell receptor (beta chain) was retrieved from a study of T cells in Graves' hyperthyroidism and ophthalmopathy. Lactation, pregnancy, other autoimmune disease or uncontrolled infection excluded patients. Each diagnosis was grounded in clinical symptoms, serum thyroxine and TRAb, thyroid ultrasound, and orbital computed tomography. This clonotype was counted at least ten times. The CDR3 regions of TCR beta were amplified from RNA transcripts. The HTBI primer set served for first-round RT-PCR of the TCR CDR3. TCRdb independently ran MiXCR on the multiplex PCR reads; one entry per CDR3 protein. The profile shows over 250,000 distinct CDR3 sequences, less than 30% of them singletons. The material sequenced was blood. The source is a man aged 35 to 55 with Graves' hyperthyroidism that later progressed to Graves' ophthalmopathy.

This CDR3 reads CASSSRTGGDQPQHF. In nucleotides, the CDR3 is TGTGCCAGCAGTTCGCGGACAGGGGGTGATCAGCCCCAGCATTTT. This chain joins TRBV28 and TRBJ1-5, with TRBD1 identical over 10 bases. CDR1 and CDR2 from the germline V gene are MDHEN and SYDVKM. Germline trimming cut 4 bases from V and 5 bases from J; bases unmatched to any gene: 5. This CDR3 region has 15 residues.